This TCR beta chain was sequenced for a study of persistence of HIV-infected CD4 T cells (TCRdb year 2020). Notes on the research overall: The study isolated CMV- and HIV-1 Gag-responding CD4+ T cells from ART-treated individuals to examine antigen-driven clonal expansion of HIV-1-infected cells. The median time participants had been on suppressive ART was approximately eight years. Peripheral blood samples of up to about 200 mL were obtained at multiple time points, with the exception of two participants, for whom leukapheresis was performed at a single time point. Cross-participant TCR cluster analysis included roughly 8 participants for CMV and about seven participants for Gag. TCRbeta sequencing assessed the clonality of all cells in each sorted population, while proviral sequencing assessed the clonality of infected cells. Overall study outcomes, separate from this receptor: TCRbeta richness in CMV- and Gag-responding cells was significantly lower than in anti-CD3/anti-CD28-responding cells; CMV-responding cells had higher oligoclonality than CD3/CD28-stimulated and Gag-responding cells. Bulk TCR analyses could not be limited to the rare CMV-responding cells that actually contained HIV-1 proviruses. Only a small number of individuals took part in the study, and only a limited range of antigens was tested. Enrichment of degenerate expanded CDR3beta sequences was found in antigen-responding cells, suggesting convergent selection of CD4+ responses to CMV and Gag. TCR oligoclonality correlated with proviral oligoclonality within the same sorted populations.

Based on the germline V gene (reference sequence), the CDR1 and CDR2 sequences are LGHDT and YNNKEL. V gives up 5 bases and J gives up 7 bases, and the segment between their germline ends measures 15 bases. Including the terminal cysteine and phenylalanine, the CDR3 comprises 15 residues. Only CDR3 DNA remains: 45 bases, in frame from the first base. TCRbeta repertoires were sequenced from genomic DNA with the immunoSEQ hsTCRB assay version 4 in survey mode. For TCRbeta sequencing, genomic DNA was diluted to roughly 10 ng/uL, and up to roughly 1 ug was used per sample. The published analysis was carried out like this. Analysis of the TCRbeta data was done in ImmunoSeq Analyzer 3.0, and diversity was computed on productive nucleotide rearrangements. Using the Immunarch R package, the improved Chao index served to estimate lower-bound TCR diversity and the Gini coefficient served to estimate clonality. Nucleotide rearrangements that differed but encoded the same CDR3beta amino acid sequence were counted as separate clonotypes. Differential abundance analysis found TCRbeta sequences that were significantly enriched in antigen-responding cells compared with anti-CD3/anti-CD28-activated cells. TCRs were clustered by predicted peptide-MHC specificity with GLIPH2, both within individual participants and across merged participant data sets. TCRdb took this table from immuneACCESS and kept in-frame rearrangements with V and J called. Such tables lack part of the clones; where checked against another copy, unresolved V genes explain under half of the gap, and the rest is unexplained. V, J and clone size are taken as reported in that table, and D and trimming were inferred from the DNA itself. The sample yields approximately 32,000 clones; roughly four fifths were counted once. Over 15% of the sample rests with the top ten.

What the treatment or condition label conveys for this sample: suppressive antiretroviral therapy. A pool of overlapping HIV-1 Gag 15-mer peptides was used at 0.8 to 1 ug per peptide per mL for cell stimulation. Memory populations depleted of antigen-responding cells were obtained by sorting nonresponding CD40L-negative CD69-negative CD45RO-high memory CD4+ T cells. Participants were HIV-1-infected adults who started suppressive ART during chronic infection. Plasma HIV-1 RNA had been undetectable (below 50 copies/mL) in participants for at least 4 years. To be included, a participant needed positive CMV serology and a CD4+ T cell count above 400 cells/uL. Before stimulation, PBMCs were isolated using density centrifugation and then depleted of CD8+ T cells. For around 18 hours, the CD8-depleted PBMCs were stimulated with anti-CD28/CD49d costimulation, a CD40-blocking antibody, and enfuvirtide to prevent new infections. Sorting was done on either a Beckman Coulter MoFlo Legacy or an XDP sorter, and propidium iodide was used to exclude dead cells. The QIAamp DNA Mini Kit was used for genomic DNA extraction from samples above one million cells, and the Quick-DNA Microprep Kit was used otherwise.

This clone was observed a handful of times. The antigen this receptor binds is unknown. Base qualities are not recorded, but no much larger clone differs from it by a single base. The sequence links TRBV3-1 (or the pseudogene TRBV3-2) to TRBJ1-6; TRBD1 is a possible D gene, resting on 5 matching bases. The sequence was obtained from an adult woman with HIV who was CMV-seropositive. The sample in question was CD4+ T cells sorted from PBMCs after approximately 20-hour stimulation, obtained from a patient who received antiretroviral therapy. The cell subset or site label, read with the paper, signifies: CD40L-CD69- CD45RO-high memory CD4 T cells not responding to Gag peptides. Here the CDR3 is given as CASSIQDTGNSPLHF. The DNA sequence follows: TGTGCCAGCAGCATACAGGATACTGGGAATTCACCCCTCCACTTT.